These 16 T cell receptor beta chains originate from one sample sequenced in a study of siplizumab effects on memory and regulatory T cells. The data were produced by immunoSEQ multiplex PCR, yet TCRdb's version contains in-frame clones alone and is incomplete. Found here are approximately 100,000 clones, 94% of them singletons; the top ten hold under 0.7%. Input material: Tregs sorted from blood. The receptor source for this set is a human donor in good health.

The chain couples TRBV6-1 to TRBJ2-5; D unresolved. This CDR3 is built from 17 residues. The V end was cut by 2 bases, the J end by 2 bases, with 18 bases between. Germline V gives CDR1 MNHNS, CDR2 SASEGT. The chain's CDR3 is CASSEFRRGGTQETQYF. DNA for the CDR3: TGTGCCAGCAGTGAATTTCGCAGAGGTGGTACGCAAGAGACCCAGTACTTC.

This clone came up once. CDR3 residues: CASGRQVSNTGELFF. CDR3 bases: TGTGCCAGCGGAAGACAGGTGTCGAACACCGGGGAGCTGTTTTTT. V is TRBV2 and J is TRBJ2-2; D might be TRBD1 (6 bases). Germline V gene data show CDR1 as SNHLY and CDR2 as FYNNEI. CDR3 length equals 15 residues. V was pared by 8 bases and J by 0 bases, with 13 bases between.

This sequence joins TRBV2 and TRBJ1-2; D unresolved. V lost 2 bases and J lost 5, with 9 bases in between. The V gene's germline CDR1 is SNHLY and CDR2 FYNNEI. The CDR3 has 13 amino acids. CDR3 region: CASSEWPLYGYTF. The CDR3 DNA reads TGTGCCAGCAGTGAATGGCCTCTATATGGCTACACCTTC. Complete variable domain (other parts from reference TRBV2 and TRBJ1-2): EPEVTQTPSHQVTQMGQEVILRCVPISNHLYFYWYRQILGQKVEFLVSFYNNEISEKSEIFDDQFSVERPDGSNFTLKIRSTKLEDSAMYFCASSEWPLYGYTFGSGTRLTVV.

The chain is built from TRBV5-4 and TRBJ2-2, with D uncertain. The length of the CDR3 is 13 residues. V lost 5 bases, J lost 4 bases, and 9 bases lay in between. Germline V CDR1 and CDR2: SGHNT, YYREEE (reference sequence). The CDR3 nucleotides read TGTGCCAGCAGGCAGGAGCCCACCGGGGAGCTGTTTTTT. Protein: CASRQEPTGELFF.

The chain has TRBV9 and TRBJ2-3; D assignment may be TRBD1 or TRBD2 (5 bases each). Germline-derived CDR1 and CDR2 are SGDLS and YYNGEE. CDR3 length equals 15 residues. With 5 bases removed from V and 1 base from J, the gap between germline ends came to 14 bases. The CDR3 sequence: CASSIGGVRTDTQYF. CDR3 coding DNA: TGTGCCAGCAGTATTGGGGGAGTTCGCACAGATACGCAGTATTTT. The whole variable domain, remainder taken from reference TRBV9 and TRBJ2-3, is DSGVTQTPKHLITATGQRVTLRCSPRSGDLSVYWYQQSLDQGLQFLIQYYNGEERAKGNILERFSAQQFPDLHSELNLSSLELGDSALYFCASSIGGVRTDTQYFGPGTRLTVL.

In its sample, this clone was seen once. The V call is TRBV20-1, the J call TRBJ1-1; D unresolved. V was clipped by 4 bases and J by 5 bases, with 8 bases between them. Per germline, CDR1 DFQATT and CDR2 SNEGSKA (reference sequence). The CDR3 consists of 11 residues. The CDR3 coding sequence is TGCAGTGCTAAGGGCAGGACTGAAGCTTTCTTT. It is translated as CSAKGRTEAFF.

The J gene is TRBJ1-1, the V gene TRBV6-5; D call uncertain. Trimming left V 6 bases short and J 0 bases short, with 11 bases between. The CDR3 has 14 amino acids. Germline CDR1 reads MNHEY; CDR2 reads SVGAGI. CDR3 residues: CASRLHTLNTEAFF. In DNA form, the CDR3 reads TGTGCCAGCAGGCTCCACACTCTGAACACTGAAGCTTTCTTT.

The V gene is TRBV28, the J gene TRBJ2-1, with D perhaps TRBD2 (5 bases). The CDR3 is 12 amino acids. V lost 5 bases to trimming and J lost 8 bases, with 10 bases between them. CDR1 MDHEN and CDR2 SYDVKM come from the germline V gene. The CDR3: CASSQTRHEQFF. The CDR3 nucleotides read TGTGCCAGCAGTCAAACTAGACATGAGCAGTTCTTC. The entire variable domain, with the rest obtained from reference TRBV28 and TRBJ2-1, is as follows: DVKVTQSSRYLVKRTGEKVFLECVQDMDHENMFWYRQDPGLGLRLIYFSYDVKMKEKGDIPEGYSVSREKKERFSLILESASTNQTSMYLCASSQTRHEQFFGPGTRLTVL.

V usage is TRBV16 and J usage is TRBJ2-5; no clear D gene. This CDR3 has 14 residues. The germline CDR1 and CDR2 sequences are KGHSY and FQNENV. Between the trimmed V and J ends, which lost 4 bases and 5 bases, there was a span of 14 bases. CDR3 in amino acids: CASSRGIDWETQYF. For the CDR3, the DNA is TGTGCCAGCAGCCGTGGGATTGATTGGGAGACCCAGTACTTC.

The chain joins TRBV10-3 to TRBJ1-5; possibly TRBD1 for D (6 bases). V was clipped by 7 bases and J by 5 bases, with 12 bases between them. This CDR3 spans 13 amino acids. CDR1 and CDR2 from the germline V gene are ENHRY and SYGVKD. The CDR3 loop reads CAIKRSGDQPQHF. In DNA form, the CDR3 reads TGTGCCATCAAGCGGTCAGGGGATCAGCCCCAGCATTTT.

V is TRBV6-6 and J is TRBJ2-7, with TRBD1 matching 7 bases. In germline, CDR1 is MNHNY, CDR2 SVGAGI (reference sequence). Trimming cost V 6 bases and J 1 base; bases outside gene matches: 9. The CDR3 has 15 residues. CDR3 protein: CASSLGPTGSYEQYF. The CDR3 DNA sequence: TGTGCCAGCAGCCTCGGACCGACAGGGTCCTACGAGCAGTACTTC.

V and J are TRBV7-9 and TRBJ1-4; 8 nucleotides match TRBD1. The CDR3 extends over 14 amino acids. V lost 4 bases, J lost 10 bases, and 8 bases stayed unmatched. The V gene's germline CDR1 is SEHNR and CDR2 FQNEAQ (reference sequence). CDR3 sequence: CASSSIWTGRKLFF. The CDR3 DNA sequence: TGTGCCAGCAGCTCAATATGGACAGGGAGAAAACTGTTTTTT.

The chain combines TRBV28 with TRBJ2-5, with 7 nucleotides matching TRBD1. J gave up 5 bases and V 5 bases, and 8 bases lay outside the gene matches. Germline assignment: CDR1 MDHEN and CDR2 SYDVKM. The CDR3 loop spans 14 amino acids. Here the CDR3 reads CASSTGQPRETQYF. CDR3 nucleotide sequence: TGTGCCAGCAGTACGGGACAGCCGAGGGAGACCCAGTACTTC.

The V and J genes are TRBV11-2 and TRBJ2-5; D uncertain. Germline values: CDR1 SGHAT, CDR2 FQNNGV. CDR3 length: 15 amino acids. V lost 3 bases, J lost 2 bases, and 13 bases lay in between. The CDR3 spells CASSLSAIPQETQYF. CDR3 DNA: TGTGCCAGCAGCTTGTCAGCGATTCCTCAAGAGACCCAGTACTTC.

The V and J genes are TRBV10-3 and TRBJ1-6; D is ambiguous. Germline loops: CDR1 ENHRY, CDR2 SYGVKD. This CDR3 is 15 amino acids long. The ends were cut back, 6 bases at V and 7 bases at J, with 16 bases in the middle. The CDR3 region has the DNA TGTGCCATCAGGGGATTGGAGACACCAAATTCACCCCTCCACTTT. Its protein is CAIRGLETPNSPLHF.

This clone was counted only a few times. This sequence joins TRBV7-6 and TRBJ2-1; D is unclear. Germline assignment: CDR1 SGHVS and CDR2 FNYEAQ. CDR3 length: 16 residues. Trimming pared 3 bases from V and 0 bases from J, leaving 12 bases between. Written as DNA, the CDR3 is TGTGCCAGCAGCTTTGTTGTAAGGAGCTCCTACAATGAGCAGTTCTTC. It yields the protein CASSFVVRSSYNEQFF.